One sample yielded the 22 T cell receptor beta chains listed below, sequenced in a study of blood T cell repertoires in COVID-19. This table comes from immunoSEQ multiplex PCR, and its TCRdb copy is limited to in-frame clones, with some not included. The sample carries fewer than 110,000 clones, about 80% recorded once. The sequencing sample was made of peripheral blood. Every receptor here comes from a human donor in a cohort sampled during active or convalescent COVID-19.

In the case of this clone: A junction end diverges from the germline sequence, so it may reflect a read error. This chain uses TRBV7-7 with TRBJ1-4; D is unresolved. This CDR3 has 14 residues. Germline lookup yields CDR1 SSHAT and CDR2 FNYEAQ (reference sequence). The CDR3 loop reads CASSLGGSLEKLFF. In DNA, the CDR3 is TGTGCTAGCAGCTTGGGAGGGAGTCTTGAAAAACTGTTTTTT.

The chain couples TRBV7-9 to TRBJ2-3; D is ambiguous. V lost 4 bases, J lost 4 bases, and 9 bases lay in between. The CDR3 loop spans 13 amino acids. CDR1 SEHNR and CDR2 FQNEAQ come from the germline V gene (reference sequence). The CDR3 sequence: CASSYSQPDTQYF. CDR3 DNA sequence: TGTGCCAGCAGCTACAGTCAACCAGATACGCAGTATTTT.

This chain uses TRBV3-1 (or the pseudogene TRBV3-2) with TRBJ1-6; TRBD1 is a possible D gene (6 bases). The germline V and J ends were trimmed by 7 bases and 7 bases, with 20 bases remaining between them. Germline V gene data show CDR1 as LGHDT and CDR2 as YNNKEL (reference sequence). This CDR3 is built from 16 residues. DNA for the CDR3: TGTGCCAGCACCGCGGCACCCAGGGGCCGGAATTCACCCCTCCACTTT. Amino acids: CASTAAPRGRNSPLHF.

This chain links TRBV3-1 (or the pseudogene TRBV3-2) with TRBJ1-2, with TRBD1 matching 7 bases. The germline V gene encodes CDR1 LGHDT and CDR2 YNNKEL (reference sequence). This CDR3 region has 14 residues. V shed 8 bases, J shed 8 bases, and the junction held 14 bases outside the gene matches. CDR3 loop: CASRRSEGAEGYTF. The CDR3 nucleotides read TGTGCCAGCCGCCGCTCCGAGGGGGCGGAAGGCTACACCTTC.

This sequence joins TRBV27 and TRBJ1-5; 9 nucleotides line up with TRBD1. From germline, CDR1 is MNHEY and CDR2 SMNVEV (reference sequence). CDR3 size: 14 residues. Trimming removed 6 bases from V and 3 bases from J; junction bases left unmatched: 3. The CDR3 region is CASRQGATNQPQHF. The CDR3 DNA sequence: TGTGCCAGCAGACAGGGGGCTACCAATCAGCCCCAGCATTTT.

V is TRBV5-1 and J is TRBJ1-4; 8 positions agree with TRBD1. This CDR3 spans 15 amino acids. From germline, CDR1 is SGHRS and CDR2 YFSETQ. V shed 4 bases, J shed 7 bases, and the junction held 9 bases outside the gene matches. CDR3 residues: CASSRGAGGSEKLFF. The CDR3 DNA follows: TGCGCCAGCAGCCGCGGGGCAGGGGGCAGTGAAAAACTGTTTTTT.

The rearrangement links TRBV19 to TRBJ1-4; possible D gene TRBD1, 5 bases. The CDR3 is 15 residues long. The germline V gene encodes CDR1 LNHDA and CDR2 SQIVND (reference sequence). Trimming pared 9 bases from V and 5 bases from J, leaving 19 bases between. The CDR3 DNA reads TGTGCCAGCGGGCTCCAGGGCGCTTTAAATGAAAAACTGTTTTTT. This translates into CASGLQGALNEKLFF.

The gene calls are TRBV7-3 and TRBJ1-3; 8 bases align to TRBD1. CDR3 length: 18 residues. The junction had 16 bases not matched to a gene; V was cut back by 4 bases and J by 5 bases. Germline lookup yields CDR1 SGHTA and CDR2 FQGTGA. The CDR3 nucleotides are TGTGCCAGCAGCTCGAGATCTTCCCACAGGGGGAGACGAAACACCATATATTTT. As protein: CASSSRSSHRGRRNTIYF.

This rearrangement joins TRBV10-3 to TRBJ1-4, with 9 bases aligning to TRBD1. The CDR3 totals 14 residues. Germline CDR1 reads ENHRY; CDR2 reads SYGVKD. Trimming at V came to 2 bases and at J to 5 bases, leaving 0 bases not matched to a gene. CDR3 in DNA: TGTGCCATCAGTGAGGGACAGGGGAATGAAAAACTGTTTTTT. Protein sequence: CAISEGQGNEKLFF.

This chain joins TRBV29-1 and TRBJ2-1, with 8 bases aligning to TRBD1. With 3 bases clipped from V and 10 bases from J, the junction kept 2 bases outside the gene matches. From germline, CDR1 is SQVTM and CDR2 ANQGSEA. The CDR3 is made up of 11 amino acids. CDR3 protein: CSVEGTGEQFF. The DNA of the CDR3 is TGCAGCGTTGAGGGGACAGGAGAGCAGTTCTTC.

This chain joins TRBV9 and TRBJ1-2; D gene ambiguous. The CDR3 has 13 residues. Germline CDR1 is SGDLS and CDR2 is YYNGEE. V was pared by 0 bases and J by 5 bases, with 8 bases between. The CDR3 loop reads CASSVGWAYGYTF. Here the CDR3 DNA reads TGTGCCAGCAGCGTAGGATGGGCTTATGGCTACACCTTC.

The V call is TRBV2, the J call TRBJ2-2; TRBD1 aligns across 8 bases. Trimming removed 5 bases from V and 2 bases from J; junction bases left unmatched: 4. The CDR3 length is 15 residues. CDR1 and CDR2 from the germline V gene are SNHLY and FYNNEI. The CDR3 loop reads CASSTDRVNTGELFF. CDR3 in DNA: TGTGCCAGCAGTACGGACAGGGTCAACACCGGGGAGCTGTTTTTT.

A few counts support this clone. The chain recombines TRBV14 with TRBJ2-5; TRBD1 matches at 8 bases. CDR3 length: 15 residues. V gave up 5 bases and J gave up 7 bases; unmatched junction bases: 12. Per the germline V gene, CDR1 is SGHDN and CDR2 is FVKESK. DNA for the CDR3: TGTGCCAGCAGCTACGGACAGGGATTGTCGGGGACCCAGTACTTC. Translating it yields CASSYGQGLSGTQYF.

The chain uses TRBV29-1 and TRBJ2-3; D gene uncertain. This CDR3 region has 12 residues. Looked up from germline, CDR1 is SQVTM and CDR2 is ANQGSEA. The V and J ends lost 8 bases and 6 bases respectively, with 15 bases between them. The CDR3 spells CSFRQEADTQYF. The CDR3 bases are TGCAGCTTCCGGCAGGAAGCCGATACGCAGTATTTT.

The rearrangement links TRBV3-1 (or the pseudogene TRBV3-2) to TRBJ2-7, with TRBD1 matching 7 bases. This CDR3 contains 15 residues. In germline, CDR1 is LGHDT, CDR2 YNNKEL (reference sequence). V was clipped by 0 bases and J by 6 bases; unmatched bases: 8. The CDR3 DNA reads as TGTGCCAGCAGCCAAGATTCCCTGACAGGGCGCGAGCAGTACTTC. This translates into CASSQDSLTGREQYF.

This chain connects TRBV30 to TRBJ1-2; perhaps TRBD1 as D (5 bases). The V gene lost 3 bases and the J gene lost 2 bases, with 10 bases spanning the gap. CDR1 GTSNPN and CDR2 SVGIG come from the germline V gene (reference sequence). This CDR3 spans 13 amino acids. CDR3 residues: CAWRWGRNYGYTF. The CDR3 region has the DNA TGTGCCTGGAGGTGGGGGAGGAACTATGGCTACACCTTC.

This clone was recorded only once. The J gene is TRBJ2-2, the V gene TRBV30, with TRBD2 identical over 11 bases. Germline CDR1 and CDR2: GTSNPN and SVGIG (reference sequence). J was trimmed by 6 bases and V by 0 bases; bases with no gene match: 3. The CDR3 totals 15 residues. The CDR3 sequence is CAWSVYSGGAGELFF. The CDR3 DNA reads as TGTGCCTGGAGTGTATATAGCGGGGGGGCCGGGGAGCTGTTTTTT.

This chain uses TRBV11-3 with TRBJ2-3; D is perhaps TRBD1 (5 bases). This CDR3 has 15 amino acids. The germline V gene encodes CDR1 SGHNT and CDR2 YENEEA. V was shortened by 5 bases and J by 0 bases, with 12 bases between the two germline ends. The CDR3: CASSQGRVSTDTQYF. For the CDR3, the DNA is TGTGCCAGCAGCCAGGGCAGGGTGAGCACAGATACGCAGTATTTT.

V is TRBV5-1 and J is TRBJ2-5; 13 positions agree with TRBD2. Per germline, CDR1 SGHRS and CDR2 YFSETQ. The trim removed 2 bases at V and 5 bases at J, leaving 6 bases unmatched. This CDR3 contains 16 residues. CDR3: CASSLLAGGTRETQYF. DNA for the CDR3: TGCGCCAGCAGCTTACTAGCGGGGGGGACTCGGGAGACCCAGTACTTC.

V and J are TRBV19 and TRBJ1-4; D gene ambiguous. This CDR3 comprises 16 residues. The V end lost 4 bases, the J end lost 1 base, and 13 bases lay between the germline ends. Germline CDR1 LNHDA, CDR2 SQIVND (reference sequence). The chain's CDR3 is CASSTVQTRTNEKLFF. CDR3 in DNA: TGTGCCAGTAGTACGGTTCAGACACGAACTAATGAAAAACTGTTTTTT.

CDR3 in DNA: TGCGCCAGCAGCTTGGAGGACAGGGGGATGAACACTGAAGCTTTCTTT. Translation gives CASSLEDRGMNTEAFF. V is TRBV5-1 and J is TRBJ1-1; TRBD1 aligns across 10 bases. Trimming took 0 bases from V and 0 from J; bases not matched to a gene: 2. Per the germline V gene, CDR1 is SGHRS and CDR2 is YFSETQ. The CDR3 spans 16 residues.

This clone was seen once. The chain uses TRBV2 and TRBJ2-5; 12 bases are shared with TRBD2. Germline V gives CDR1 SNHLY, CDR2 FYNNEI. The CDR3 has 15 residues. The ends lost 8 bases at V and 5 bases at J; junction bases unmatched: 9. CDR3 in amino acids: CASGSSGGAVETQYF. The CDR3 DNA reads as TGTGCCAGCGGTTCTAGCGGGGGGGCCGTGGAGACCCAGTACTTC.